A single T cell receptor beta chain is shown here with its context. Its antigen is not identified. Busulfan-fludarabine conditioning, marrow transplant, and cyclophosphamide on days +3 and +4 were administered. The source of the sample is a study of T cells after posttransplantation cyclophosphamide. Study results and caveats: Tissue-infiltrating T cells from skin or gut overlapped little with blood T cells.

The table came from immunoSEQ multiplex PCR; TCRdb's copy has only in-frame clones and leaves some out. The data contain roughly 5,900 clones, about 2% of them singletons. This sequence originates from a male patient aged 25-45 years who received an allogeneic stem cell transplant from a related donor, was CMV-positive, and had no GVHD. Some T cells may be transferred from the graft donor. Material: PBMCs, obtained about 37 weeks after a stem cell transplant with posttransplant cyclophosphamide.

The CDR3 here is CASSLGAGPQSGETQYF. The CDR3, as DNA: TGCGCCAGCAGCTTGGGTGCGGGACCTCAAAGTGGGGAGACCCAGTACTTC. The chain employs TRBV5-1 and TRBJ2-5, with D maybe TRBD2 (6 bases). The V gene lost 0 bases and the J gene lost 5 bases, with 20 bases spanning the gap. CDR1 is SGHRS and CDR2 is YFSETQ in the germline V gene. This CDR3 spans 17 amino acids.